The 26 T cell receptor beta chains presented below share a single source sample, sequenced in a study of metastatic and nonmetastatic thyroid tumors. All patients were untreated before thyroid surgery. TCRdb redid the clone calls on the PCR reads using MiXCR. This sample has approximately 24,000 clones, with roughly 19% found just once. The sample taken for sequencing was blood. All receptors derive from a male donor with papillary thyroid cancer or a benign thyroid nodule (not recorded which). Some clones in this sample may be carry-over from other donors' samples.

Ten or more counts support this clone. The CDR3 DNA sequence: TGTGCCAGCAACCGGGACGACTACCTGGGCAATGAGCAGTTCTTC. It specifies CASNRDDYLGNEQFF. The J gene is TRBJ2-1, the V gene TRBV28; D is tentatively TRBD1 or TRBD2 (5 bases each). The germline V and J ends were trimmed by 7 bases and 6 bases, with 19 bases remaining between them. This CDR3 has 15 amino acids. Looked up from germline, CDR1 is MDHEN and CDR2 is SYDVKM. The variable domain in full, with the rest retrieved from reference TRBV28 and TRBJ2-1, is DVKVTQSSRYLVKRTGEKVFLECVQDMDHENMFWYRQDPGLGLRLIYFSYDVKMKEKGDIPEGYSVSREKKERFSLILESASTNQTSMYLCASNRDDYLGNEQFFGPGTRLTVL.

This clone was counted ten times or more. Additional DNA sequences in this sample encode the identical CDR3. The J gene is TRBJ1-1, the V gene TRBV5-1, with D possibly TRBD1 on 5 matching bases. This CDR3 spans 14 amino acids. CDR1 is SGHRS and CDR2 is YFSETQ in the germline V gene. V was cut by 9 bases and J by 4 bases, with 19 bases left in between. CDR3 sequence: CAILVGGVSTEAFF. The CDR3 bases are TGCGCCATCCTAGTGGGGGGAGTAAGCACTGAAGCTTTCTTT.

This clone was recorded many times. The chain couples TRBV29-1 to TRBJ2-3; D unresolved. V shed 7 bases and J shed 3 bases, with 17 bases lying between them. The germline CDR1 and CDR2 sequences are SQVTM and ANQGSEA. There are 14 residues in the CDR3. In DNA form, the CDR3 reads TGCAGCGGTTCGGTCGGTTATAGAACAGATACGCAGTATTTT. This encodes CSGSVGYRTDTQYF.

In this sample, this clone turned up many times. The chain recombines TRBV11-2 with TRBJ1-1, with 7 bases fitting TRBD1. Germline V gene lookup returns CDR1 SGHAT and CDR2 FQNNGV. This CDR3 has 17 residues. The ends lost 1 base at V and 4 bases at J; junction bases unmatched: 12. The CDR3 DNA reads TGTGCCAGCAGCTTAGTTGTGACAGGGTATTTGGGCACTGAAGCTTTCTTT. This encodes CASSLVVTGYLGTEAFF.

In regard to this clone: One base away lies a much larger clone, so this may be a sequencing read error. The chain is built from TRBV20-1 and TRBJ2-3; D assignment may be TRBD1 or TRBD2 (5 bases each). Germline V lookup: CDR1 DFQATT, CDR2 SNEGSKA (reference sequence). Trimming pared 3 bases from V and 7 bases from J, leaving 17 bases between. The CDR3 spans 14 residues. The CDR3 DNA reads as TGCAGTGCTAGGATCGCGAGGGGCGCATATACGCAGTATTTT. Its translation: CSARIARGAYTQYF.

The chain has TRBV14 and TRBJ1-1; perhaps TRBD1 as D (6 bases). The CDR3 totals 15 residues. Between the trimmed V and J ends, which lost 5 bases and 7 bases, there was a span of 20 bases. Germline CDR1 is SGHDN and CDR2 is FVKESK. CDR3 sequence: CASSIHRVRGGEAFF. The CDR3 bases are TGTGCCAGCAGCATTCACAGGGTGCGCGGAGGTGAAGCTTTCTTT.

The chain recombines TRBV20-1 with TRBJ2-7, with D possibly TRBD2 on 6 matching bases. Trimming shortened V by 1 base and J by 5 bases, and 15 bases separated the two germline ends. The CDR3 runs 14 residues. Germline V gives CDR1 DFQATT, CDR2 SNEGSKA (reference sequence). CDR3 in amino acids: CSARAPASVNEQYV. Written as DNA, the CDR3 is TGCAGTGCTAGAGCCCCTGCTAGCGTCAACGAGCAGTACGTC.

This clone has more than one count but fewer than ten. The rearrangement uses TRBV6-2 or TRBV6-3 and TRBJ2-3; D unresolved. The CDR3 totals 18 residues. Trimming removed 10 bases from V and 0 bases from J, with 26 bases in between. Germline assignment: CDR1 MNHEY and CDR2 SVGEGT. CDR3 loop: CATILLGNKRSSTDTQYF. CDR3 sequence (DNA): TGTGCCACCATACTCTTAGGTAATAAACGGTCTAGCACAGATACGCAGTATTTT.

This clone was seen many times. V and J are TRBV6-1 and TRBJ2-5, with TRBD2 matching 13 bases. With 6 bases clipped from V and 4 bases from J, the junction kept 8 bases outside the gene matches. Germline values: CDR1 MNHNS, CDR2 SASEGT. There are 16 residues in the CDR3. This CDR3 is CASSGLAGVFGETQYF. CDR3 nucleotide sequence: TGTGCCAGCAGCGGACTAGCGGGAGTCTTTGGAGAGACCCAGTACTTC.

This clone appeared many times. J is TRBJ2-3 and V is TRBV19, with TRBD2 identical over 11 bases. CDR1 is LNHDA and CDR2 is SQIVND in the germline V gene (reference sequence). CDR3 length: 16 amino acids. Trimming removed 1 base from V and 5 bases from J; junction bases left unmatched: 5. The CDR3 bases are TGTGCCAGTAGTATAGCTAGCGGGGGGTTTATAGATACGCAGTATTTT. Protein sequence: CASSIASGGFIDTQYF.

This chain joins TRBV6-2 or TRBV6-3 and TRBJ2-7, with D hard to call. The CDR3 extends over 15 amino acids. V lost 7 bases, J lost 0 bases, and 16 bases lay in between. Germline lookup yields CDR1 MNHEY and CDR2 SVGEGT. CDR3 sequence reads: CASTLDGPSSYEQYF. DNA for the CDR3: TGTGCCAGCACCCTCGACGGGCCCTCCTCCTACGAGCAGTACTTC.

V and J are TRBV20-1 and TRBJ1-5; D remains unclear. The CDR3 is made up of 13 amino acids. Germline CDR1 DFQATT, CDR2 SNEGSKA (reference sequence). Between the trimmed V and J ends, which lost 0 bases and 5 bases, there was a span of 8 bases. CDR3 sequence (DNA): TGCAGTGCTAGAGATCAACTACATCAGCCCCAGCATTTT. It encodes CSARDQLHQPQHF.

The CDR3 DNA sequence: TGCAGTGCTAGGGAATTAGCTAACTATGGCTACACCTTC. As protein: CSARELANYGYTF. This chain connects TRBV20-1 to TRBJ1-2; D unclear. V shed 3 bases and J shed 0 bases, with 8 bases lying between them. There are 13 residues in the CDR3. Looked up from germline, CDR1 is DFQATT and CDR2 is SNEGSKA (reference sequence).

The rearrangement joins TRBV6-4 to TRBJ2-3; perhaps TRBD2 as D (5 bases). This CDR3 region has 16 residues. V lost 3 bases and J lost 2, with 15 bases in between. Germline V lookup: CDR1 MRHNA, CDR2 SNTAGT. In DNA, the CDR3 is TGTGCCAGCAGTGAGAAAGCGGAGACCTACACAGATACGCAGTATTTT. It translates to CASSEKAETYTDTQYF.

This clone was seen once. V and J are TRBV4-2 and TRBJ2-7, with 9 positions matching TRBD2. V trimming: 0 bases; J trimming: 3 bases; junction bases outside the gene matches: 9. The CDR3 covers 17 residues. The germline gives CDR1 LGHNA, CDR2 YNFKEQ. The CDR3: CASSQDFTSGLNYEQYF. In DNA form, the CDR3 reads TGTGCCAGCAGCCAAGATTTTACTAGCGGGCTCAACTACGAGCAGTACTTC.

By its share, this clone is medium-sized (0.01 to 0.1%). The V and J genes are TRBV4-2 and TRBJ1-2, with D uncertain. Germline values: CDR1 LGHNA, CDR2 YNFKEQ. The CDR3 runs 14 residues. Between the trimmed V and J ends, which lost 1 base and 2 bases, there was a span of 8 bases. CDR3 in DNA: TGTGCCAGCAGCCAAGGTTCGACCAACTATGGCTACACCTTC. Amino acids: CASSQGSTNYGYTF.

This CDR3 is CASSLGGNGINGELFF. CDR3 DNA: TGTGCCAGCAGCTTAGGAGGGAACGGAATAAACGGGGAGCTGTTTTTT. This chain uses TRBV11-2 with TRBJ2-2; TRBD2 is a possible D gene (5 bases). CDR3 size: 16 residues. V was clipped by 1 base and J by 7 bases, with 16 bases between them. CDR1 is SGHAT, CDR2 FQNNGV, per germline.

This clone was observed many times. A much larger clonotype is one base distant, so this may be a read error. The chain combines TRBV20-1 with TRBJ1-2; D perhaps matches TRBD1 (6 bases). This CDR3 contains 14 residues. Germline loops: CDR1 DFQATT, CDR2 SNEGSKA (reference sequence). V was pared by 5 bases and J by 3 bases, with 16 bases between. The CDR3 spells CSAPSGGGHYGYTF. As DNA, the CDR3 is TGCAGTGCTCCGTCTGGGGGCGGACACTATGGCTACACCTTC.

This clone was seen at least ten times. The gene calls are TRBV5-1 and TRBJ2-1; D could derive from TRBD1 or TRBD2 (5 bases each). V lost 3 bases to trimming and J lost 8 bases, with 18 bases between them. CDR1 and CDR2 from the germline V gene are SGHRS and YFSETQ. The CDR3 totals 15 residues. The CDR3 is CASSSLEGRRDEQFF. CDR3 in DNA: TGCGCCAGCAGCTCCCTTGAGGGGCGCAGGGATGAGCAGTTCTTC.

The table lists this clone with many counts. One base away lies a much larger clone, so this may be a sequencing read error. Other DNA sequences within the sample encode an identical CDR3. This chain joins TRBV28 and TRBJ2-7; 8 bases map to TRBD1. The CDR3 sequence is 15 residues long. Germline V gene lookup returns CDR1 MDHEN and CDR2 SYDVKM. The CDR3 is CASSPPWTGSDEQCF. The CDR3 coding sequence is TGTGCCAGCAGTCCCCCCTGGACAGGGAGCGACGAGCAGTGCTTC.

This clone was detected ten times or more. The J gene is TRBJ2-7, the V gene TRBV6-5; 8 positions agree with TRBD2. CDR3 length: 14 residues. The J segment lost 0 bases and the V segment lost 2 bases, leaving 0 bases of the junction unmatched. Germline values: CDR1 MNHEY, CDR2 SVGAGI. The CDR3 sequence: CASSYGTSSYEQYF. Written as DNA, the CDR3 is TGTGCCAGCAGTTACGGGACTAGCTCCTACGAGCAGTACTTC.

The chain joins TRBV5-4 to TRBJ2-7; no reliable D call. The V end was cut by 1 base, the J end by 1 base, with 15 bases between. CDR3 length: 16 amino acids. Germline CDR1 is SGHNT and CDR2 is YYREEE (reference sequence). The DNA for the CDR3 is TGTGCCAGCAGCTTGATGGGTAGCCCTGTATCCTACGAGCAGTACTTC. Amino acids: CASSLMGSPVSYEQYF.

The CDR3, as DNA: TGTGCCTGGAGCCAGGGCCCCTTGTCTGGAAACACCATATATTTT. It codes for CAWSQGPLSGNTIYF. The V call is TRBV30, the J call TRBJ1-3; possible D gene TRBD1, 5 bases. The CDR3 is 15 amino acids. Germline values: CDR1 GTSNPN, CDR2 SVGIG (reference sequence). V lost 3 bases and J 1 base, leaving 13 bases between the germline ends.

This clone was seen ten or more times. The gene calls are TRBV28 and TRBJ2-3; D remains ambiguous. There are 16 residues in the CDR3. V lost 2 bases to trimming and J lost 1 base, with 13 bases between them. Per germline, CDR1 MDHEN and CDR2 SYDVKM. The CDR3 here is CASSLNPLRGTDTQYF. The CDR3 DNA follows: TGTGCCAGCAGTTTAAACCCTCTTAGAGGCACAGATACGCAGTATTTT.

The chain carries TRBV5-1 and TRBJ1-1; no firm D call. This CDR3 has 14 amino acids. The germline V and J ends were trimmed by 4 bases and 4 bases, with 14 bases remaining between them. CDR1 is SGHRS, CDR2 YFSETQ, per germline. CDR3 sequence (DNA): TGCGCCAGCAGCCCCTCACGTGACGGCACTGAAGCTTTCTTT. It yields the protein CASSPSRDGTEAFF.

Of note for this clone: With a much larger clone just one base away, this may be a read error. The V gene is TRBV7-3, the J gene TRBJ2-3; 11 nucleotides match TRBD2. Germline assignment: CDR1 SGHTA and CDR2 FQGTGA. V dropped 5 bases and J dropped 4; count of bases not matched to a gene: 8. The CDR3 extends over 16 amino acids. As DNA, the CDR3 is TGTGCCAGCAGCCCCTGGACTAGCGGGTTCGCAGATACGCAGTATTTT. Translated: CASSPWTSGFADTQYF.